This T cell receptor beta chain derives from a study of control samples from healthy donors and cancer patients. The table came from immunoSEQ multiplex PCR; TCRdb's copy has only in-frame clones and leaves some out. Found here are 210,000 or so clones, approximately 91% of them singletons; the top ten hold approximately 1.8%. The CDR3 totals 17 residues. With 5 bases clipped from V and 1 base from J, the junction kept 10 bases outside the gene matches. Germline CDR1 and CDR2: SGHVS and FQNEAQ. This receptor was taken from a man under 40 in good health. This chain joins TRBV7-8 and TRBJ2-7, with 11 bases matching TRBD1. What was sequenced was blood. CDR3 DNA sequence: TGTGCCAGCAGCCCCCGGACAGGGGGCCTTCTATCCTACGAGCAGTACTTC. Its translation: CASSPRTGGLLSYEQYF.